This TCR beta chain was documented in a study of blood T cell repertoires in COVID-19. Across the study: The United States, Italy and Spain supplied acute and convalescent COVID-19 samples. T cells, B-cell-depleted T cells, or PBMCs supplied cDNA or gDNA.

Per the germline V gene, CDR1 is LGHDT and CDR2 is YNNKEL (reference sequence). V gave up 2 bases and J gave up 4 bases, with 12 bases separating them. The length of the CDR3 is 15 residues. In the original analysis: Reference gene primer amplification yielded estimated nucleated cell counts. Only in-frame clones appear in the TCRdb table, and some are missing; sequencing was by immunoSEQ multiplex PCR. The DNA gave D and trimming, while V, J and clone size come from that table. The table has approximately 110,000 clones, over 75% seen once. This sequence was found in a woman in her 70s who had recovered from COVID-19. The sample consisted of peripheral blood. This chain joins TRBV3-1 (or the pseudogene TRBV3-2) and TRBJ1-5; no clear D gene. CDR3 sequence reads: CASSQIYTGNQPQHF. The CDR3 nucleotides read TGTGCCAGCAGCCAAATCTATACGGGGAATCAGCCCCAGCATTTT.